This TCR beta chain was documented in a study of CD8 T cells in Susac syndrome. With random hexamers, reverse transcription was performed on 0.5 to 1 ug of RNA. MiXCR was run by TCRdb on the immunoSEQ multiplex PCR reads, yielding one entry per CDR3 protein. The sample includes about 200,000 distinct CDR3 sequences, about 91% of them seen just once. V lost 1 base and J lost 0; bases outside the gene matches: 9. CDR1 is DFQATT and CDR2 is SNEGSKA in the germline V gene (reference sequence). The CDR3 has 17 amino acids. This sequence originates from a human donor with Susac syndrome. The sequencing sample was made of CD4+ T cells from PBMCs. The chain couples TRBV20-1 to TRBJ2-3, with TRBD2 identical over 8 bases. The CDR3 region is CSARGSQERGSTDTQYF. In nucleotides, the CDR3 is TGCAGTGCTAGAGGGAGCCAGGAGCGGGGGAGCACAGATACGCAGTATTTT.